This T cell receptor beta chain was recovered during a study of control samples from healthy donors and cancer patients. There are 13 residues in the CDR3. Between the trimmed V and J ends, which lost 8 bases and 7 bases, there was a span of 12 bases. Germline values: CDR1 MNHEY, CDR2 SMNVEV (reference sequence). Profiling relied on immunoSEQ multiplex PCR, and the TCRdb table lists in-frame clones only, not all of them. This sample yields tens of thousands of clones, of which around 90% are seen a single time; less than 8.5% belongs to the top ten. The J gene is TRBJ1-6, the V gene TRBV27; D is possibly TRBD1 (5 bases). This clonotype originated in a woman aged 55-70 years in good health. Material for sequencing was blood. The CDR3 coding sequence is TGTGCCAGCCCTCTAGGGGAGAATTCACCCCTCCACTTT. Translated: CASPLGENSPLHF.